This entry features one T cell receptor (beta chain) sequence. The CDR3 extends over 12 amino acids. Between the trimmed V and J ends, which lost 7 bases and 0 bases, there was a span of 10 bases. In germline, CDR1 is SQVTM, CDR2 ANQGSEA. The data were obtained in a study of T cell changes during pregnancy in multiple sclerosis. Only in-frame clones appear in the TCRdb table, and some are missing; sequencing was by immunoSEQ multiplex PCR. The profile shows more than 75,000 clones, about 94% of them singletons. The sequenced sample was peripheral blood, obtained in the third trimester of pregnancy. The sequence was collected from a female donor with multiple sclerosis, enrolled in a pregnancy study. The chain couples TRBV29-1 to TRBJ2-7; D gene uncertain. The DNA for the CDR3 is TGCAGCGCTGTGCGGAACTCCTACGAGCAGTACTTC. Residues: CSAVRNSYEQYF.